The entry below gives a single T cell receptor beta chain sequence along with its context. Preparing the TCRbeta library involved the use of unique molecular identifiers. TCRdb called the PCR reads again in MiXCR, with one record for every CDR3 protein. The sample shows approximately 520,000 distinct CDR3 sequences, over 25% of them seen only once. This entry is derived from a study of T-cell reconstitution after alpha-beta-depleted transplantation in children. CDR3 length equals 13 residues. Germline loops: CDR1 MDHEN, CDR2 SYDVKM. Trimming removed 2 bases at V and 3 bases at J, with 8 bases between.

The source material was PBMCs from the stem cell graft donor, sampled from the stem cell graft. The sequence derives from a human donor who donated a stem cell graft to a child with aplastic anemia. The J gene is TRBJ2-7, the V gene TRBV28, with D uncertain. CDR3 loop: CASSLNHVYEQYF. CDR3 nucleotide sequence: TGTGCCAGCAGTTTAAACCACGTCTACGAGCAGTACTTC.